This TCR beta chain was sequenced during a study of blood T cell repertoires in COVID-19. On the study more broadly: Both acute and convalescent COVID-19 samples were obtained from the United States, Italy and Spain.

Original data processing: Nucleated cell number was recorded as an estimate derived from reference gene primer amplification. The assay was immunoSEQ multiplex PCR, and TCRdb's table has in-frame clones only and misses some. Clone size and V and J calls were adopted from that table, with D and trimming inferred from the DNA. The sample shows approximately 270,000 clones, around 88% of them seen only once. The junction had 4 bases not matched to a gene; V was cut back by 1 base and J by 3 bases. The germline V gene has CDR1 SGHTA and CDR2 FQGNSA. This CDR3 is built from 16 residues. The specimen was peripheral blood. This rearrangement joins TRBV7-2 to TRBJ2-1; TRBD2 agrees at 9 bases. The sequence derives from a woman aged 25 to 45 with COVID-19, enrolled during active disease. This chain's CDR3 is CASSLVLAGFYNEQFF. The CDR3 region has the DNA TGTGCCAGCAGCTTAGTGCTAGCGGGATTCTACAATGAGCAGTTCTTC.